A single T cell receptor beta chain is shown here with its context. In the authors' workflow: Amplification of reference gene primers was used by the study to estimate nucleated cell counts. The data were produced by immunoSEQ multiplex PCR, yet TCRdb's version contains in-frame clones alone and is incomplete. That table supplies the V and J calls and clone size; D and trimming were determined from the DNA. The table includes roughly 110,000 clones, about 84% detected once. The data were obtained in a study of blood T cell repertoires in COVID-19. Across the whole study: The United States, Italy and Spain supplied acute and convalescent COVID-19 samples. T cells, B-cell-depleted T cells, or PBMCs supplied cDNA or gDNA.

This receptor was obtained from a woman aged 60-75 years with acute or convalescent COVID-19. Sequences were obtained from peripheral blood.

CDR3 coding DNA: TGCGCCAGCAGCCAAGCGGAGCGGGGGCCTTACGAGCAGTACTTC. This gives the protein CASSQAERGPYEQYF. The chain has TRBV4-1 and TRBJ2-7, with 8 bases aligning to TRBD2. The germline V gene encodes CDR1 MGHRA and CDR2 YSYEKL. CDR3 size: 15 residues. The trim removed 1 base at V and 4 bases at J, leaving 6 bases unmatched.